This T cell receptor beta chain was found in a study of cytomegalovirus exposure and HLA in healthy donors. The V end lost 1 base, the J end lost 3 bases, and 6 bases lay between the germline ends. The CDR3 is 14 amino acids. Germline V gene sequence: CDR1 LGHNT, CDR2 FRNRAP. In the case of this clone: The antigen remains unidentified.

Overall study results and limits: In an earlier analysis, most TCR beta V segments were productive about 87% or about 30% of the time. As was reported, the HLA-A and HLA-B alleles of most subjects were accurately predicted from TCR beta sequences.

The PCR used 60 Vbeta and 13 Jbeta primers. TCRdb keeps only in-frame clones here, not all; method: immunoSEQ multiplex PCR. The sample data list 150,000 to 200,000 clones. V usage is TRBV12-5 and J usage is TRBJ1-4; no clear D. The sequencing input was PBMCs. The receptor was isolated from a woman aged 18 to 35 in good health and CMV-seropositive. CDR3 DNA sequence: TGTGCTAGTGGTTTGGGCGGTTCTAATGAAAAACTGTTTTTT. The encoded protein is CASGLGGSNEKLFF.